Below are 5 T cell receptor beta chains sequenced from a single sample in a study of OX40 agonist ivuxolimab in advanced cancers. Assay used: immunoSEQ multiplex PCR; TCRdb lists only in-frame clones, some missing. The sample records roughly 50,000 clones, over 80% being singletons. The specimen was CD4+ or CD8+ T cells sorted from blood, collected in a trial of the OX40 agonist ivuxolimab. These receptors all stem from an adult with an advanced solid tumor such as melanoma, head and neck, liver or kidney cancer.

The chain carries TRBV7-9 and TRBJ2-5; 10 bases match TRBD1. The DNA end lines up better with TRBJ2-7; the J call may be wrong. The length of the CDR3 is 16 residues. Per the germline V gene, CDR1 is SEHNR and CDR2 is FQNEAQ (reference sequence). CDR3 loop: CASSHGYRQGANEQYF. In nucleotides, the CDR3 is TGTGCCAGCAGCCACGGATACAGACAGGGGGCCAACGAGCAGTACTTC.

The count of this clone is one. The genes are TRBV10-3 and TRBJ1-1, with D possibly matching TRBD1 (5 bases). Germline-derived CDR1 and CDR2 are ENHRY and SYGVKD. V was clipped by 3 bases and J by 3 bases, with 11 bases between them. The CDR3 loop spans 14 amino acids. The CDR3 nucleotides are TGTGCCATCAGTGACCTAGACAGTTACACTGAAGCTTTCTTT. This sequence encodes CAISDLDSYTEAFF.

The CDR3 spells CASSLNQPQHF. The CDR3 nucleotides are TGTGCCAGCAGTTTGAATCAGCCCCAGCATTTT. The chain recombines TRBV28 with TRBJ1-5; D unclear. Germline CDR1 MDHEN, CDR2 SYDVKM. The germline V and J ends were trimmed by 3 bases and 4 bases, with 1 base remaining between them. This CDR3 comprises 11 residues.

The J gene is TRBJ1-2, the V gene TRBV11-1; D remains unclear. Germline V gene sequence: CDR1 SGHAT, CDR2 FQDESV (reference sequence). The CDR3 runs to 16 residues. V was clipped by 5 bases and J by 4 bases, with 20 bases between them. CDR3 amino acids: CASSDDRAPGGYGYTF. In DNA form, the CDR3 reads TGTGCCAGCAGCGACGACCGGGCCCCAGGTGGCTATGGCTACACCTTC.

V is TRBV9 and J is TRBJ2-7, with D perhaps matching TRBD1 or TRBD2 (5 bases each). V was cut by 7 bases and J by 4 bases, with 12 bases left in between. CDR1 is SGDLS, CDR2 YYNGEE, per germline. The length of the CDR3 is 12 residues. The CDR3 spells CASSSGGYEQYF. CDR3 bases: TGTGCCAGCTCGTCTGGGGGATACGAGCAGTACTTC.